This is a list of T cell receptor beta chains from one sample in a study of cytomegalovirus exposure and HLA in healthy donors. Sequencing was performed with immunoSEQ multiplex PCR; in TCRdb, only in-frame clones are kept and a portion is missing. The profile shows about 140,000 clones, roughly nine tenths of them singletons. Sequenced input: PBMCs. The source is a man aged 18 to 29 in good health and CMV-seronegative. CDR3s include the opening cysteine and the closing phenylalanine or tryptophan. A D gene is named only where the DNA matches it firmly. Clone size is stated in some rows and not others, as once, few, many or a class when expanded.

clone_size: -
j_call: TRBJ1-2
d_call: -
v_call: TRBV19
cdr3_nt: TGTGCCAGTAGGGATAATAGACACCGTCTACATAACTACACCTTC
cdr3_aa: CASRDNRHRLHNYTF

clone_size: -
j_call: TRBJ2-7
d_call: TRBD2
v_call: TRBV4-1
cdr3_nt: TGCGCCAGCAGCCACCCCACCGGGACTAGCGGCTACGAGCAGTACTTC
cdr3_aa: CASSHPTGTSGYEQYF

clone_size: -
j_call: TRBJ2-7
d_call: TRBD1
v_call: TRBV5-1
cdr3_nt: TGCGCCAGCAGCAGGGACAGAAACGAGCAGTACTTC
cdr3_aa: CASSRDRNEQYF

clone_size: -
j_call: TRBJ1-2
d_call: TRBD1
v_call: TRBV5-4
cdr3_nt: TGTGCCAGCAGCACGGACAGGGATCGGGGCTACACCTTC
cdr3_aa: CASSTDRDRGYTF

clone_size: -
j_call: TRBJ1-4
d_call: -
v_call: TRBV5-6
cdr3_nt: TGTGCCAGCAGCGGATACAGGGTTGGTGGTGAAAAACTGTTTTTT
cdr3_aa: CASSGYRVGGEKLFF

clone_size: -
j_call: TRBJ2-1
d_call: -
v_call: TRBV6-5
cdr3_nt: TGTGCCAGCAGTTGGACCCGGGACTTACCACACAGTGAGCAGTTCTTC
cdr3_aa: CASSWTRDLPHSEQFF

clone_size: -
j_call: TRBJ2-3
d_call: -
v_call: TRBV9
cdr3_nt: TGTGCCAGCAGCGTAGTAGGGAGAGATACGCAGTATTTT
cdr3_aa: CASSVVGRDTQYF

clone_size: once
j_call: TRBJ1-1
d_call: TRBD1
v_call: TRBV19
cdr3_nt: TGTGCCAGTATCCCCTCGGGACAGGGGGCCTCTGAAGCTTTCTTT
cdr3_aa: CASIPSGQGASEAFF

clone_size: -
j_call: TRBJ2-2
d_call: -
v_call: TRBV5-1
cdr3_nt: TGCGCCAGCAGAACCGGGACACAAGTGAACACCGGGGAGCTGTTTTTT
cdr3_aa: CASRTGTQVNTGELFF

clone_size: -
j_call: TRBJ2-1
d_call: TRBD2
v_call: TRBV7-9
cdr3_nt: TGTGCCAGCACGTTCGGAGCGTCTAGCGGGAGGACAGGGAATGAGCAGTTCTTC
cdr3_aa: CASTFGASSGRTGNEQFF

clone_size: -
j_call: TRBJ2-7
d_call: -
v_call: TRBV7-2
cdr3_nt: TGTGCCAGCAGCTTAGGTGGTAGCTCCCACGAGCAGTACTTC
cdr3_aa: CASSLGGSSHEQYF

clone_size: once
j_call: TRBJ1-2
d_call: -
v_call: TRBV7-9
cdr3_nt: TGTGCCAGCAGCCTTGAAATCACTGACAGGATATATGGCTACACCTTC
cdr3_aa: CASSLEITDRIYGYTF

clone_size: -
j_call: TRBJ2-5
d_call: TRBD2
v_call: TRBV18
cdr3_nt: TGTGCCAGCTCACCTCCGGGACTACCGGCGGAGACCCAGTACTTC
cdr3_aa: CASSPPGLPAETQYF

clone_size: -
j_call: TRBJ2-1
d_call: TRBD2
v_call: TRBV7-3
cdr3_nt: TGTGCCAGCAGCTTAAGCACCGGGACTAGCAATGAGCAGTTCTTC
cdr3_aa: CASSLSTGTSNEQFF

clone_size: -
j_call: TRBJ1-6
d_call: -
v_call: TRBV7-9
cdr3_nt: TGTGCCAGCAGCTTAGCGCGGGAAGGGCTGAATTCACCCCTCCACTTT
cdr3_aa: CASSLAREGLNSPLHF

clone_size: -
j_call: TRBJ1-1
d_call: -
v_call: TRBV29-1
cdr3_nt: TGCAGCGTTGAAGTCAAGAGATACACTGAAGCTTTCTTT
cdr3_aa: CSVEVKRYTEAFF

clone_size: -
j_call: TRBJ1-5
d_call: -
v_call: TRBV10-3
cdr3_nt: TGTGCCATCAAAGCAGGGTCTCTTCAGCCCCAGCATTTT
cdr3_aa: CAIKAGSLQPQHF

clone_size: -
j_call: TRBJ1-5
d_call: -
v_call: TRBV7-2
cdr3_nt: TGTGCCAGCAGCTTAACAGGAGATAGCAATCAGCCCCAGCATTTT
cdr3_aa: CASSLTGDSNQPQHF

clone_size: -
j_call: TRBJ1-4
d_call: -
v_call: TRBV9
cdr3_nt: TGTGCCAGCACCCCCGGGGGAGCAACTAATGAAAAACTGTTTTTT
cdr3_aa: CASTPGGATNEKLFF

clone_size: -
j_call: TRBJ2-1
d_call: TRBD1
v_call: TRBV7-6
cdr3_nt: TGTGCCAGCAGCTCGACAGGGTTCGGCTACAATGAGCAGTTCTTC
cdr3_aa: CASSSTGFGYNEQFF

clone_size: -
j_call: TRBJ2-1
d_call: TRBD2
v_call: TRBV6-1
cdr3_nt: TGTGCCAGCAGCGGGGGGGAATACAATGAGCAGTTCTTC
cdr3_aa: CASSGGEYNEQFF

clone_size: -
j_call: TRBJ1-4
d_call: -
v_call: TRBV7-9
cdr3_nt: TGTGCCAGCAGCCCCCCCGGTGCAACTAATGAAAAACTGTTTTTT
cdr3_aa: CASSPPGATNEKLFF

clone_size: -
j_call: TRBJ2-1
d_call: TRBD2
v_call: TRBV19
cdr3_nt: TGTGCCAGTAGTATAGAGCGGATAGCGGGAGTGGGCTCCTACAATGAGCAGTTCTTC
cdr3_aa: CASSIERIAGVGSYNEQFF

clone_size: -
j_call: TRBJ1-2
d_call: -
v_call: TRBV6-5
cdr3_nt: TGTGCCAGCAGTCGCCCCGACAGGAACTATGGCTACACCTTC
cdr3_aa: CASSRPDRNYGYTF

clone_size: -
j_call: TRBJ2-1
d_call: -
v_call: TRBV4-3
cdr3_nt: TGCGCCAGCAGCCAAGATAGAGGAACCCTCTACAATGAGCAGTTCTTC
cdr3_aa: CASSQDRGTLYNEQFF

clone_size: -
j_call: TRBJ2-1
d_call: TRBD1
v_call: TRBV6-1
cdr3_nt: TGTGCCAGCGCCCGGGACAGGGACCATGAGCAGTTCTTC
cdr3_aa: CASARDRDHEQFF

clone_size: -
j_call: TRBJ1-1
d_call: -
v_call: TRBV5-6
cdr3_nt: TGTGCCAGCAGCTTGACGCAGGGGTCGGGTGTGACTGAAGCTTTCTTT
cdr3_aa: CASSLTQGSGVTEAFF

clone_size: -
j_call: TRBJ2-5
d_call: -
v_call: TRBV28
cdr3_nt: TGTGCCAGCAGCAAGTTGAACGGGGAGACCCAGTACTTC
cdr3_aa: CASSKLNGETQYF

clone_size: -
j_call: TRBJ2-1
d_call: TRBD2
v_call: TRBV2
cdr3_nt: TGTGCCAGCAGTTTAGCGGGAGGTCCGTTAGAGTTCTTC
cdr3_aa: CASSLAGGPLEFF

clone_size: -
j_call: TRBJ2-1
d_call: -
v_call: TRBV10-1
cdr3_nt: TGCGCCAGCAGGACTAATGAGCAGTTCTTC
cdr3_aa: CASRTNEQFF

clone_size: -
j_call: TRBJ1-5
d_call: -
v_call: TRBV27
cdr3_nt: TGTGCCAGCAGTTTGGTGCACAGGTCTAATCAGCCCCAGCATTTT
cdr3_aa: CASSLVHRSNQPQHF

clone_size: -
j_call: TRBJ1-1
d_call: TRBD1
v_call: TRBV6-1
cdr3_nt: TGTGCCAGCAGGAAGGGTGGGGACAGGGAAGCTTTCTTT
cdr3_aa: CASRKGGDREAFF

clone_size: -
j_call: TRBJ2-3
d_call: -
v_call: TRBV18
cdr3_nt: TGTGCCAGCTCACCACCGATAGATTCTGATACGCAGTATTTT
cdr3_aa: CASSPPIDSDTQYF

clone_size: once
j_call: TRBJ2-1
d_call: -
v_call: TRBV18
cdr3_nt: TGTGCCAGCTCACCACCCGCGCAGGGTCACAATGAGCAGTTCTTC
cdr3_aa: CASSPPAQGHNEQFF

clone_size: -
j_call: TRBJ2-5
d_call: -
v_call: TRBV2
cdr3_nt: TGTGCCAGCAGCCTTGGCGTTAGCGGAGGGACCCAGTACTTC
cdr3_aa: CASSLGVSGGTQYF

clone_size: -
j_call: TRBJ2-6
d_call: -
v_call: TRBV15
cdr3_nt: TGTGCCACCACCCAGGGCTCTGGGGCCAACGTCCTGACTTTC
cdr3_aa: CATTQGSGANVLTF

clone_size: few
j_call: TRBJ1-2
d_call: TRBD1
v_call: TRBV2
cdr3_nt: TGTGCCAGCAGTGCCACAGGGGGCGCGGGTGGCTACACCTTC
cdr3_aa: CASSATGGAGGYTF

clone_size: -
j_call: TRBJ2-2
d_call: -
v_call: TRBV6-5
cdr3_nt: TGTGCCAGCGGGCAGCCGAACACCGGGGAGCTGTTTTTT
cdr3_aa: CASGQPNTGELFF

clone_size: -
j_call: TRBJ2-7
d_call: -
v_call: TRBV6-6
cdr3_nt: TGTGCCAGCACCGGAATGGCAGTTACTAGCTCCTACGAGCAGTACTTC
cdr3_aa: CASTGMAVTSSYEQYF

clone_size: once
j_call: TRBJ2-7
d_call: -
v_call: TRBV9
cdr3_nt: TGTGCCAGCAGCGTAGAGGGAGACTACGAGCAGTACTTC
cdr3_aa: CASSVEGDYEQYF

clone_size: -
j_call: TRBJ1-2
d_call: -
v_call: TRBV7-2
cdr3_nt: TGTGCCAGCAGCTCGGTACCGGGACACGAAACTAACTATGGCTACACCTTC
cdr3_aa: CASSSVPGHETNYGYTF

clone_size: -
j_call: TRBJ1-1
d_call: -
v_call: TRBV25-1
cdr3_nt: TGTGCCAGCCTCGGACATCGGGTCACTGAAGCTTTCTTT
cdr3_aa: CASLGHRVTEAFF

clone_size: -
j_call: TRBJ1-1
d_call: TRBD1
v_call: TRBV6-1
cdr3_nt: TGTGCCAGCAGGTCGGGACAGGGGCTAAACACTGAAGCTTTCTTT
cdr3_aa: CASRSGQGLNTEAFF

clone_size: -
j_call: TRBJ1-5
d_call: TRBD1
v_call: TRBV6-4
cdr3_nt: TGTGCCAGCAGCACACCGACAGGGGGGCGAGCCTATAGCAATCAGCCCCAGCATTTT
cdr3_aa: CASSTPTGGRAYSNQPQHF

clone_size: -
j_call: TRBJ1-1
d_call: TRBD1
v_call: TRBV14
cdr3_nt: TGTGCCAGCAGCCTTCGGACAGGGGGTTTAACTGAAGCTTTCTTT
cdr3_aa: CASSLRTGGLTEAFF

clone_size: -
j_call: TRBJ1-5
d_call: TRBD1
v_call: TRBV28
cdr3_nt: TGTGCCAGCAGTTTGGGACAGGCGTCTAATCAGCCCCAGCATTTT
cdr3_aa: CASSLGQASNQPQHF

clone_size: few
j_call: TRBJ2-1
d_call: TRBD2
v_call: TRBV5-5
cdr3_nt: TGTGCCAGCAGCAGGGGACTAGCGGGAGGAGTGAGTGGTAATGAGCAGTTCTTC
cdr3_aa: CASSRGLAGGVSGNEQFF

clone_size: -
j_call: TRBJ1-2
d_call: -
v_call: TRBV28
cdr3_nt: TGTGCCAGCAAGTTTGTCGGCAGGGGCCTAGATGGCTACACCTTC
cdr3_aa: CASKFVGRGLDGYTF

clone_size: -
j_call: TRBJ2-7
d_call: -
v_call: TRBV30
cdr3_nt: TGTGCCTGGAGTGTACCCCGGGGGATTGTCTACGAGCAGTACTTC
cdr3_aa: CAWSVPRGIVYEQYF

clone_size: -
j_call: TRBJ2-7
d_call: -
v_call: TRBV6-5
cdr3_nt: TGTGCCAGCAGTGGGACTTCCTACGAGCAGTACTTC
cdr3_aa: CASSGTSYEQYF

clone_size: -
j_call: TRBJ1-3
d_call: -
v_call: TRBV5-1
cdr3_nt: TGCGCCAGCAGCCCGGAGGGTCTATCTGGAAACACCATATATTTT
cdr3_aa: CASSPEGLSGNTIYF

clone_size: -
j_call: TRBJ2-7
d_call: TRBD2
v_call: TRBV27
cdr3_nt: TGTGCCAGCAGTGGGGGGGGAGAATTGGTGACTCGCGAGCAGTACTTC
cdr3_aa: CASSGGGELVTREQYF

clone_size: -
j_call: TRBJ1-5
d_call: -
v_call: TRBV30
cdr3_nt: TGTGCCTGGAGTTCAACAGTCAATCAGCCCCAGCATTTT
cdr3_aa: CAWSSTVNQPQHF

clone_size: -
j_call: TRBJ1-2
d_call: TRBD1
v_call: TRBV5-1
cdr3_nt: TGCGCCAGCAGCAGGACAGGGGGCGGACAATATGGCTACACCTTC
cdr3_aa: CASSRTGGGQYGYTF

clone_size: -
j_call: TRBJ2-6
d_call: TRBD1
v_call: TRBV9
cdr3_nt: TGTGCCAGCAGCGGAATCACGGTGGACAGGGGTGTTTCTGGGGCCAACGTCCTGACTTTC
cdr3_aa: CASSGITVDRGVSGANVLTF

clone_size: -
j_call: TRBJ2-2
d_call: TRBD1
v_call: TRBV11-3
cdr3_nt: TGTGCCAGCAGCTCAGTGTGGGACAGGAGCACCGGGGAGCTGTTTTTT
cdr3_aa: CASSSVWDRSTGELFF